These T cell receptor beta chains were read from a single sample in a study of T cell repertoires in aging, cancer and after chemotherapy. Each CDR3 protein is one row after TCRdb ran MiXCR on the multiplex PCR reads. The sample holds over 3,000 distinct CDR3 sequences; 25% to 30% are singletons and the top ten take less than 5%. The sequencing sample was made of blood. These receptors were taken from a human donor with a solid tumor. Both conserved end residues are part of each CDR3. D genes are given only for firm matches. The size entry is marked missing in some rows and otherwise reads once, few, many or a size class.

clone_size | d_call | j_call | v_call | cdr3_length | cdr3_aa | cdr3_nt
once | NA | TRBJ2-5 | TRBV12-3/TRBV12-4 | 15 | CASSREGATQEIQYF | TGTGCCAGCAGTCGGGAAGGGGCTACCCAAGAGATCCAGTACTTC
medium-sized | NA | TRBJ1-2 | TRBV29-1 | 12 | CSVEEKNYGYTF | TGCAGCGTTGAAGAGAAAAACTATGGCTACACCTTC
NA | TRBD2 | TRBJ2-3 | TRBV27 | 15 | CASSLSRGGGDTQYF | TGTGCCAGCAGTTTATCGCGGGGGGGAGGGGATACGCAGTATTTT
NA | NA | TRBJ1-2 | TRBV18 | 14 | CASSQSREGYGYTF | TGTGCCAGCTCACAATCGAGGGAGGGCTATGGCTACACCTTC
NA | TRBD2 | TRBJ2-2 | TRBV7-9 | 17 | CASSQGLAGANTGELFF | TGTGCCAGCAGCCAGGGACTAGCGGGAGCTAACACCGGGGAGCTGTTTTTT
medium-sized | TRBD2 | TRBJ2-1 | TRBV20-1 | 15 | CSARDASGSYNEQFF | TGCAGTGCTAGAGATGCTAGCGGATCCTACAATGAGCAGTTCTTC
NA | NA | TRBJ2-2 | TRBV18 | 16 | CASSPLLDWDAGELFF | TGTGCCAGCTCACCTTTACTGGACTGGGACGCCGGGGAGCTGTTTTTT
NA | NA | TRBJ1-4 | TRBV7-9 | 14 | CASSLDRDYEKLFF | TGTGCCAGCAGCTTAGACAGGGATTATGAAAAACTGTTTTTT
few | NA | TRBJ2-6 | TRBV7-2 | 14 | CASSFLSGANVLTF | TGTGCCAGCAGCTTTCTATCTGGGGCCAACGTCCTGACTTTC
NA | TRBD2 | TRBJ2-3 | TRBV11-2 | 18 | CASSFAGRGGGASDTQYF | TGTGCCAGCAGCTTCGCCGGTCGCGGCGGGGGGGCCTCGGATACGCAGTATTTT
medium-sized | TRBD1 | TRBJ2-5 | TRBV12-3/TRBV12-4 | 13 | CASSSTGRETQYF | TGTGCCAGCAGTTCGACAGGGCGAGAGACCCAGTACTTC
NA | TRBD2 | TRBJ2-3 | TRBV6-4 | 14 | CASSEAGGTDTQYF | TGTGCCAGCAGTGAAGCGGGGGGCACAGATACGCAGTATTTT
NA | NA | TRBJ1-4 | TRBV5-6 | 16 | CASSFQGFATNEKLFF | TGTGCCAGCAGCTTTCAGGGATTTGCAACTAATGAAAAACTGTTTTTT
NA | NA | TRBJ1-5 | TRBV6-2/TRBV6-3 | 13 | CASSEGFHQPQHF | TGTGCCAGCAGTGAGGGATTTCATCAGCCCCAGCATTTT
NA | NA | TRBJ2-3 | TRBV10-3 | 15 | CAIRQGRGATDTQYF | TGTGCCATTAGGCAGGGTAGGGGGGCCACAGATACGCAGTATTTT
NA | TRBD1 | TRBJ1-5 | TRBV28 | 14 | CASSGTETNQPQHF | TGTGCCAGCAGTGGGACAGAAACAAATCAGCCCCAGCATTTT
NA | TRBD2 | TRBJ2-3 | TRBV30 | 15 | CAWTWTSGSRDTQYF | TGTGCCTGGACTTGGACTAGCGGGAGTCGGGATACGCAGTATTTT
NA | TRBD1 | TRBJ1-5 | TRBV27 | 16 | CTSAPLGDRHNQPQHF | TGTACCAGCGCTCCGCTGGGGGACAGACACAATCAGCCCCAGCATTTT
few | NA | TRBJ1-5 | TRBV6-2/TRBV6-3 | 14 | CASTTGEYNQPQHF | TGTGCCAGCACCACAGGCGAATACAATCAGCCCCAGCATTTT
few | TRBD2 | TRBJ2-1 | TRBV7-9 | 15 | CASSLNQRGGYEQFF | TGTGCCAGCAGCTTAAACCAGCGGGGGGGCTATGAGCAGTTCTTC
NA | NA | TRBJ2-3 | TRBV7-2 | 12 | CASSSIADTQYF | TGTGCCAGCAGTTCCATAGCAGATACGCAGTATTTT
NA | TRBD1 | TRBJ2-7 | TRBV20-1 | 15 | CSAIPGQSRPYEQYF | TGCAGTGCTATCCCGGGACAGTCGCGACCCTACGAGCAGTACTTC
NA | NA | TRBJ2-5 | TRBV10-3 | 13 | CAISRDPQETQYF | TGTGCCATCAGCCGGGACCCCCAGGAGACCCAGTACTTC
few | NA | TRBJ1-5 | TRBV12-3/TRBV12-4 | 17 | CASSTVLRQYSNQPQHF | TGTGCCAGCAGTACCGTTTTGCGACAATATAGCAATCAGCCCCAGCATTTT
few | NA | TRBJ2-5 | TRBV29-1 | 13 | CSFLGLGQETQYF | TGCAGCTTCCTTGGTTTGGGCCAAGAGACCCAGTACTTC
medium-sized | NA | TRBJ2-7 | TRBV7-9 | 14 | CASSDLGNSYEQYF | TGTGCCAGCAGCGATCTCGGAAATTCCTACGAGCAGTACTTC
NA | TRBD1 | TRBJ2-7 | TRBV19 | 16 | CASSRPTGGGQYEQYF | TGTGCCAGTAGTCGGCCTACAGGGGGCGGGCAGTACGAGCAGTACTTC
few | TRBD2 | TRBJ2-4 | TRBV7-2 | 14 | CASSLGLNKNIQYF | TGTGCCAGCAGCTTGGGACTAAACAAAAACATTCAGTACTTC
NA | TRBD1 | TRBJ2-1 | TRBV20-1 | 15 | CSALTGKSSYNEQFF | TGCAGTGCTCTGACAGGGAAGAGCTCCTACAATGAGCAGTTCTTC
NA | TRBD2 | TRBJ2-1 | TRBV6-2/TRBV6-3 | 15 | CASSPRLAGVNEQFF | TGTGCCAGCAGTCCTAGACTAGCGGGAGTCAATGAGCAGTTCTTC
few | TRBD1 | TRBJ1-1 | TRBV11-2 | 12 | CASSDGTAEAFF | TGTGCCAGCAGCGATGGGACAGCTGAAGCTTTCTTT
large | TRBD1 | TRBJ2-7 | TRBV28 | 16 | CASSSPIGTGHYEQYF | TGTGCCAGCAGTTCCCCGATAGGGACAGGGCATTACGAGCAGTACTTC
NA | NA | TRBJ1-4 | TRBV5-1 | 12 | CASRGENEKLFF | TGCGCCAGCAGAGGGGAGAATGAAAAACTGTTTTTT
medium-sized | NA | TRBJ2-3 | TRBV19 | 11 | CASGEGDTQYF | TGTGCCAGTGGCGAGGGAGATACGCAGTATTTT
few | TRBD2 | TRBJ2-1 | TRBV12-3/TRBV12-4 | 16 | CASSTLAGGPLNEQFF | TGTGCCAGCAGTACGCTAGCGGGGGGGCCATTGAATGAGCAGTTCTTC
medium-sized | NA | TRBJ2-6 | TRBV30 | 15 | CAWSQDSSGANVLTF | TGTGCCTGGAGTCAGGACAGCTCTGGGGCCAACGTCCTGACTTTC
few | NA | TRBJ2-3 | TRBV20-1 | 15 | CSARGRGRGTDTQYF | TGCAGTGCTAGGGGTCGTGGGAGAGGCACAGATACGCAGTATTTT
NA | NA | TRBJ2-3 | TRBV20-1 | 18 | CSARGGGDSGTGTDTQYF | TGCAGTGCTAGAGGAGGCGGGGATAGCGGTACTGGCACAGATACGCAGTATTTT
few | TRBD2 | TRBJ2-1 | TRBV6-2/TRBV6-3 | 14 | CASSASGRNNEQFF | TGTGCCAGCAGTGCAAGCGGGAGAAACAATGAGCAGTTCTTC
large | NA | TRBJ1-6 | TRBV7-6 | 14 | CASSLRRGASPLHF | TGTGCCAGCAGCCTGAGACGGGGGGCTTCACCCCTCCACTTT
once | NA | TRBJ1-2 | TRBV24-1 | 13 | CATSDGREYGYTF | TGTGCCACCAGTGATGGGAGGGAGTATGGCTACACCTTC
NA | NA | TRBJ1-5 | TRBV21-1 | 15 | CASSPTGLNNQPQHF | TGTGCCAGCAGCCCGACAGGGCTTAACAATCAGCCCCAGCATTTT
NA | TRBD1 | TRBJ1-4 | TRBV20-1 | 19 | CSAREDRAIMGTLGEKLFF | TGCAGTGCTAGAGAAGACAGGGCTATAATGGGAACTTTGGGTGAAAAACTGTTTTTT
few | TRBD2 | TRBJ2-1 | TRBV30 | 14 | CAWSIRDYGDEQFF | TGTGCCTGGAGCATCCGGGACTATGGCGATGAGCAGTTCTTC
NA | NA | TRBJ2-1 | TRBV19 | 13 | CASQSEASNEQFF | TGTGCCAGTCAGTCGGAGGCATCTAATGAGCAGTTCTTC
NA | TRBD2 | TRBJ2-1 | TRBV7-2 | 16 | CASSSADSGRLNEQFF | TGTGCCAGCAGCTCCGCCGATAGCGGGAGGTTAAATGAGCAGTTCTTC
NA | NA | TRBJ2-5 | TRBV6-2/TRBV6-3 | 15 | CASSYPSRLQETQYF | TGTGCCAGCAGTTACCCGTCTCGCCTCCAAGAGACCCAGTACTTC
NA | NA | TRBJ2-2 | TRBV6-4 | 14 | CASSWGGPTGELFF | TGTGCCAGCAGCTGGGGGGGGCCCACCGGGGAGCTGTTTTTT
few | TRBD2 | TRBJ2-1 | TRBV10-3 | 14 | CAITPTSAYNEQFF | TGTGCCATCACCCCCACTAGCGCCTACAATGAGCAGTTCTTC
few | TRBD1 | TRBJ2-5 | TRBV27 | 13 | CASTSTGVETQYF | TGTGCCAGCACTTCGACAGGGGTGGAGACCCAGTACTTC
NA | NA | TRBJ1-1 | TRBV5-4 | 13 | CASSLKGGTEAFF | TGTGCCAGCAGCTTGAAGGGGGGCACTGAAGCTTTCTTT
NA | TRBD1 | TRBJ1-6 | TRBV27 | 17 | CASGRTGADSYNSPLHF | TGTGCCAGCGGCAGGACAGGGGCTGACTCCTATAATTCACCCCTCCACTTT
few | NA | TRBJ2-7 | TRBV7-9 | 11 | CASSRSGEQYF | TGTGCCAGCAGCCGAAGCGGGGAGCAGTACTTC
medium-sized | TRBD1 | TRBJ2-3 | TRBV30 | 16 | CACATGGDSYTDTQYF | TGTGCCTGCGCCACAGGGGGCGACTCCTACACAGATACGCAGTATTTT
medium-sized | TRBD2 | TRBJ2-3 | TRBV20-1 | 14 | CSARRIAGLDTQYF | TGCAGTGCTAGGAGGATAGCGGGGTTAGATACGCAGTATTTT